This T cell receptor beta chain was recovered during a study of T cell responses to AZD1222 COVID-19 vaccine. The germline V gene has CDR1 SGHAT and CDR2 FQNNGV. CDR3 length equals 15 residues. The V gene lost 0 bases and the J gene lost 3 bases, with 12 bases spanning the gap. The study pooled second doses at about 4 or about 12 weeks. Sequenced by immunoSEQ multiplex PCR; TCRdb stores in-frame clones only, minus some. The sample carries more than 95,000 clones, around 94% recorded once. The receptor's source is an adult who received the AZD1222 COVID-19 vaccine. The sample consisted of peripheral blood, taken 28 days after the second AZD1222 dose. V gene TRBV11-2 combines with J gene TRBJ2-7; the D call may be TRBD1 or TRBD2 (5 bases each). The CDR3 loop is CASSLDQGTLYEQYF. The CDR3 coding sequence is TGTGCCAGCAGCTTAGACCAAGGGACCCTCTACGAGCAGTACTTC.